These 29 T cell receptor beta chains were sequenced from one sample in a study of blood T cell repertoires in COVID-19. Some clones are missing from TCRdb's copy, which holds only in-frame ones; the method was immunoSEQ multiplex PCR. Among 35,000 to 55,000 clones listed, more than 90% were seen once. The sample was peripheral blood. The receptors were sampled from a human donor in a cohort sampled during active COVID-19.

The chain couples TRBV28 to TRBJ1-1, with 8 positions matching TRBD1. This CDR3 comprises 16 residues. The V segment lost 6 bases and the J segment 2 bases; nucleotides outside the gene matches: 11. From germline, CDR1 is MDHEN and CDR2 SYDVKM. In DNA, the CDR3 is TGTGCCAGCAGGTATTCGCGGACAGGGCTAAACACTGAAGCTTTCTTT. This gives the protein CASRYSRTGLNTEAFF.

CDR3 sequence reads: CGTGINYGYTF. The DNA of the CDR3 is TGTGGCACAGGGATTAACTATGGCTACACCTTC. V is TRBV30 and J is TRBJ1-2; perhaps TRBD1 as D (6 bases). The CDR3 is 11 residues long. From germline, CDR1 is GTSNPN and CDR2 SVGIG (reference sequence).

The rearrangement links TRBV7-6 to TRBJ2-1; tentative D call: TRBD2 (5 bases). Germline V CDR1 and CDR2: SGHVS, FNYEAQ. Trimming left V 3 bases short and J 8 bases short, with 17 bases between. This CDR3 has 15 amino acids. The CDR3 reads CASSFKDSPHYEQFF. The CDR3 bases are TGTGCCAGCAGCTTTAAGGACTCGCCCCACTATGAGCAGTTCTTC.

The rearrangement joins TRBV6-5 to TRBJ2-7; D possibly corresponds to TRBD2 (6 bases). Germline lookup yields CDR1 MNHEY and CDR2 SVGAGI. This CDR3 has 15 amino acids. V dropped 6 bases and J dropped 2 bases, with 17 bases sitting between them. The CDR3 spells CASSKNPEGTYEQYF. The CDR3 coding sequence is TGTGCCAGCAGCAAAAACCCGGAGGGAACCTACGAGCAGTACTTC.

The V call is TRBV19, the J call TRBJ2-5; D is possibly TRBD1 (6 bases). V was trimmed by 3 bases and J by 4 bases, leaving 12 bases between them. There are 14 residues in the CDR3. Germline V CDR1 and CDR2: LNHDA, SQIVND (reference sequence). The CDR3 sequence: CASSITRGGETQYF. In DNA form, the CDR3 reads TGTGCCAGTAGTATCACCAGAGGGGGAGAGACCCAGTACTTC. The entire variable domain, with the rest obtained from reference TRBV19 and TRBJ2-5, is as follows: DGGITQSPKYLFRKEGQNVTLSCEQNLNHDAMYWYRQDPGQGLRLIYYSQIVNDFQKGDIAEGYSVSREKKESFPLTVTSAQKNPTAFYLCASSITRGGETQYFGPGTRLLVL.

The sample holds a few counts of this clone. V and J are TRBV4-3 and TRBJ2-7; possibly TRBD2 for D (5 bases). V dropped 2 bases and J dropped 4 bases, with 15 bases sitting between them. This CDR3 is 15 amino acids long. Per germline, CDR1 LGHNA and CDR2 YSLEER. CDR3 amino acids: CASSQQGLFQYEQYF. For the CDR3, the DNA is TGCGCCAGCAGCCAACAAGGACTTTTCCAATACGAGCAGTACTTC.

The chain uses TRBV5-1 and TRBJ2-5, with D unresolved. V was trimmed by 4 bases and J by 4 bases, leaving 17 bases between them. The CDR3 is 15 amino acids. The germline gives CDR1 SGHRS, CDR2 YFSETQ. The CDR3 nucleotides are TGCGCCAGCAGCCCTTCGTCTGGCAGTCGAGAGACCCAGTACTTC. It translates to CASSPSSGSRETQYF.

J is TRBJ1-5 and V is TRBV27, with D possibly being TRBD1 (5 bases). Trimming took off 3 bases at V and 7 bases at J, with 13 bases between the two ends. CDR1 is MNHEY and CDR2 is SMNVEV in the germline V gene (reference sequence). CDR3 length: 14 residues. The CDR3 region has the DNA TGTGCCAGCAGTTTTGTGGGGGGAGGGCAGCCCCAGCATTTT. Encoded protein: CASSFVGGGQPQHF.

The rearrangement joins TRBV4-2 to TRBJ2-2, with 10 nucleotides matching TRBD2. The ends lost 2 bases at V and 6 bases at J; junction bases unmatched: 12. The CDR3 is 18 amino acids. The germline CDR1 and CDR2 sequences are LGHNA and YNFKEQ. The CDR3 DNA is TGTGCCAGCAGCCAACATCGGTCCGGGACTAGCGTTTCCGGGGAGCTGTTTTTT. As protein: CASSQHRSGTSVSGELFF.

The chain combines TRBV4-3 with TRBJ2-5; TRBD2 matches 10 bases. This CDR3 comprises 22 residues. Germline V CDR1 and CDR2: LGHNA, YSLEER. Trimming took 0 bases from V and 2 from J; bases not matched to a gene: 21. The CDR3 reads CASSQDWVAGGPTLGTQETQYF. The CDR3 DNA reads TGCGCCAGCAGCCAAGATTGGGTAGCGGGGGGACCAACTCTAGGTACGCAAGAGACCCAGTACTTC.

The V gene is TRBV10-3, the J gene TRBJ1-2, with TRBD1 matching 11 bases. CDR1 and CDR2 from the germline V gene are ENHRY and SYGVKD. With 10 bases clipped from V and 8 bases from J, the junction kept 15 bases outside the gene matches. The CDR3 length is 15 residues. For the CDR3, the DNA is TGTGCCACGATCATCGGACAGGGGGCGCTTGGCGGCTACACCTTC. Its translation is CATIIGQGALGGYTF.

The chain has TRBV5-4 and TRBJ1-5, with 12 bases lining up with TRBD1. With V trimmed by 4 bases and J by 6 bases, 5 bases remained unmatched. Germline V gene data show CDR1 as SGHNT and CDR2 as YYREEE (reference sequence). This CDR3 is 15 amino acids long. The DNA for the CDR3 is TGTGCCAGCAGCCGGGACAGGGGGCCCACTCAGCCCCAGCATTTT. This codes for CASSRDRGPTQPQHF.

The CDR3 DNA is TGTGCCAGCAGCTTACAATCGGGGGGGTGGAATGAGCAGTTCTTC. Translating gives CASSLQSGGWNEQFF. This chain connects TRBV7-6 to TRBJ2-1; 8 nucleotides align to TRBD2. V was clipped by 2 bases and J by 7 bases; unmatched bases: 7. In germline, CDR1 is SGHVS, CDR2 FNYEAQ. This CDR3 region has 15 residues.

The CDR3 DNA sequence: TGTGCCAGCTCACCATCGAAGGCGATAGCTTCGGCCGGGGAGCTGTTTTTT. This codes for CASSPSKAIASAGELFF. The chain is built from TRBV18 and TRBJ2-2; D remains ambiguous. CDR1 and CDR2 (germline): KGHSH, LQKENI. Trimming left V 2 bases short and J 6 bases short, with 19 bases between. The length of the CDR3 is 17 residues.

CDR3 DNA: TGCGCCAGCAGCCCGCGGAGCGGGGGGGCAAATGAGCAGTTCTTC. Amino acid sequence: CASSPRSGGANEQFF. The V and J genes are TRBV4-1 and TRBJ2-1; 10 positions agree with TRBD2. There are 15 residues in the CDR3. The ends lost 4 bases at V and 7 bases at J; junction bases unmatched: 7. Germline CDR1 reads MGHRA; CDR2 reads YSYEKL.

The V call is TRBV4-3, the J call TRBJ1-6; 7 bases are a match to TRBD1. CDR3 length equals 16 residues. CDR1 is LGHNA, CDR2 YSLEER, per germline. Unmatched junction bases numbered 6, after V lost 0 bases and J lost 7 bases. The CDR3 nucleotides are TGCGCCAGCAGCCAAGAGTTCAGGGGGTCCAATTCACCCCTCCACTTT. The encoded protein is CASSQEFRGSNSPLHF.

This chain links TRBV7-8 with TRBJ2-5, with a tentative D call TRBD1 (5 bases). Germline CDR1 and CDR2: SGHVS and FQNEAQ. V lost 5 bases to trimming and J lost 5 bases, with 21 bases between them. The CDR3 is made up of 16 amino acids. CDR3 nucleotides: TGTGCCAGCAGCAGAGGTGTCGTCAGGGATTCGGAGACCCAGTACTTC. Its protein product is CASSRGVVRDSETQYF.

This clone was counted only a few times. The J gene is TRBJ2-7, the V gene TRBV30; D uncertain. This CDR3 is built from 14 residues. In germline, CDR1 is GTSNPN, CDR2 SVGIG (reference sequence). Trimming stripped 0 bases from V and 0 bases from J, with 9 bases between. The CDR3 DNA follows: TGTGCCTGGAGTGTAAGGCAGGTCTCCTACGAGCAGTACTTC. This translates into CAWSVRQVSYEQYF.

The chain uses TRBV6-4 and TRBJ2-3; D may be TRBD1 (6 bases). CDR1 MRHNA and CDR2 SNTAGT come from the germline V gene. The V end lost 3 bases, the J end lost 4 bases, and 8 bases lay between the germline ends. CDR3 length: 13 residues. The CDR3 region is CASSDGGADTQYF. CDR3 DNA sequence: TGTGCCAGCAGTGATGGGGGCGCAGATACGCAGTATTTT.

This clone appeared a few times. This chain links TRBV5-6 with TRBJ2-7, with D possibly TRBD2 on 7 matching bases. Deletions cut 1 base from V and 0 bases from J, with 14 bases between. The germline V gene encodes CDR1 SGHDT and CDR2 YYEEEE. This CDR3 spans 16 amino acids. CDR3 protein: CASSLLMGGPSYEQYF. CDR3 sequence (DNA): TGTGCCAGCAGCTTGCTTATGGGGGGGCCCTCCTACGAGCAGTACTTC.

This chain links TRBV7-3 with TRBJ2-1; 8 bases map to TRBD1. The V segment lost 5 bases and the J segment 7 bases; nucleotides outside the gene matches: 4. Germline CDR1 SGHTA, CDR2 FQGTGA. This CDR3 comprises 13 residues. For the CDR3, the DNA is TGTGCCAGCAGCCAGAGACAGGGGAATGAGCAGTTCTTC. This sequence encodes CASSQRQGNEQFF.

This clone has just one count. The gene calls are TRBV27 and TRBJ2-7; 10 bases agree with TRBD2. The CDR3 sequence is 15 residues long. The V gene's germline CDR1 is MNHEY and CDR2 SMNVEV (reference sequence). V was pared by 3 bases and J by 3 bases, with 5 bases of the junction left unmatched. The CDR3 region has the DNA TGTGCCAGCAGTTTTAGCGGGAGGTCCTTCTACGAGCAGTACTTC. Amino acids: CASSFSGRSFYEQYF.

The chain combines TRBV27 with TRBJ2-7; TRBD2 aligns across 7 bases. The germline V gene has CDR1 MNHEY and CDR2 SMNVEV (reference sequence). The CDR3 extends over 14 amino acids. V was pared by 2 bases and J by 2 bases, with 3 bases of the junction left unmatched. The CDR3 here is CASSLGGSTYEQYF. The CDR3 nucleotides read TGTGCCAGCAGTTTAGGCGGGAGTACCTACGAGCAGTACTTC.

The chain carries TRBV24-1 and TRBJ2-1; TRBD2 might be the D (6 bases). The germline gives CDR1 KGHDR, CDR2 SFDVKD. The V gene lost 2 bases and the J gene lost 4 bases, with 17 bases spanning the gap. This CDR3 region has 17 residues. The CDR3 DNA sequence: TGTGCCACCAGTGATTCCTTTGGACTTGGGGGGTACAATGAGCAGTTCTTC. Residues: CATSDSFGLGGYNEQFF.

V usage is TRBV19 and J usage is TRBJ2-2; D is possibly TRBD1 (5 bases). V was shortened by 3 bases and J by 3 bases, with 8 bases between the two germline ends. The CDR3 has 14 residues. CDR1 is LNHDA, CDR2 SQIVND, per germline (reference sequence). The CDR3 region has the DNA TGTGCCAGTAGTATGGGGCAGGACACCGGGGAGCTGTTTTTT. This codes for CASSMGQDTGELFF.

The genes are TRBV10-3 and TRBJ1-1, with TRBD1 matching 7 bases. The CDR3 is 12 residues long. Germline loops: CDR1 ENHRY, CDR2 SYGVKD. V gave up 8 bases and J gave up 2 bases; unmatched junction bases: 2. In DNA, the CDR3 is TGTGCCATCGGACAGGATAACACTGAAGCTTTCTTT. Translating it yields CAIGQDNTEAFF.

This sequence joins TRBV3-1 (or the pseudogene TRBV3-2) and TRBJ2-5; 11 bases align to TRBD2. The CDR3 spans 18 residues. With V trimmed by 1 base and J by 5 bases, 12 bases remained unmatched. The germline gives CDR1 LGHDT, CDR2 YNNKEL (reference sequence). The CDR3 DNA reads as TGTGCCAGCAGCCAAGGAAGCCTAGCGGGAGGTTACGTGGAGACCCAGTACTTC. It is translated as CASSQGSLAGGYVETQYF.

This sequence joins TRBV25-1 and TRBJ1-2, with D possibly being TRBD1 (6 bases). The CDR3 loop spans 12 amino acids. CDR1 is MGHDK and CDR2 is SYGVNS in the germline V gene. The V end lost 8 bases, the J end lost 1 base, and 8 bases lay between the germline ends. The CDR3 DNA reads TGTGCCAGCCAGGGGAGTAACTATGGCTACACCTTC. It yields the protein CASQGSNYGYTF.

The gene calls are TRBV7-3 and TRBJ2-2; D uncertain. This CDR3 is 14 amino acids long. Deletions cut 1 base from V and 6 bases from J, with 9 bases between. Germline V CDR1 and CDR2: SGHTA, FQGTGA. The CDR3, as DNA: TGTGCCAGCAGCTTAAATCCAGAGGCCGGGGAGCTGTTTTTT. It codes for CASSLNPEAGELFF. The full variable domain, its missing parts supplied by reference TRBV7-3 and TRBJ2-2, is GAGVSQTPSNKVTEKGKYVELRCDPISGHTALYWYRQSLGQGPEFLIYFQGTGAADDSGLPNDRFFAVRPEGSVSTLKIQRTERGDSAVYLCASSLNPEAGELFFGEGSRLTVL.